A selection of T cell receptor beta chains follows, all from one sample in a study of cytomegalovirus exposure and HLA in healthy donors. The assay was immunoSEQ multiplex PCR, and TCRdb's table has in-frame clones only and misses some. The data contain 50,000 or so clones, 65% to 85% of them singletons. Sequenced material: PBMCs. The receptors were gathered from a female donor in good health and CMV-seronegative. Both conserved end residues are trimmed from each CDR3. The D gene is left open where the match is weak.

>TRBV4-3|NA|TRBJ1-6
ASSQVGRLNSPLH
>TRBV2|TRBD1|TRBJ1-1
ASSLQGRDTEAF
>TRBV6-1|NA|NA
ASKDSGAYYEQY
>TRBV29-1|NA|TRBJ2-1
SVEDYRNNEQF
>TRBV4-2|NA|TRBJ2-2
ASSPNPGLNTGELF
>TRBV7-9|NA|TRBJ2-3
AVARGTDTQY
>TRBV6-1|TRBD2|TRBJ2-1
ASSERGGGTYNEQF
>TRBV7-2|NA|TRBJ1-3
ASSSAGSGNTIY
>TRBV7-3|NA|TRBJ1-1
ASSALGGGTEAF
>TRBV28|NA|TRBJ1-2
ASSFSGDPNYGYT
>TRBV10-1|TRBD1|TRBJ1-5
ASTNPDRGYYQPQH
>TRBV28|TRBD1|TRBJ1-2
ASNGDRAYGYT
>TRBV5-5|NA|TRBJ1-2
ASSLVGVGGYT
>TRBV11-3|NA|TRBJ2-7
ASSLDRTGEQY
>TRBV29-1|TRBD1|TRBJ1-3
SVETGNSGNTIY
>TRBV11-2|NA|TRBJ1-2
ASTPASGSGYT
>TRBV11-2|NA|TRBJ2-7
ASSLGNTAYSYEQY
>TRBV6-1|NA|TRBJ1-1
ASSEGPYGAF
>TRBV2|NA|TRBJ2-7
ASLTTNPSSYEQY
>TRBV9|NA|TRBJ2-5
ASSVDGQTQY
>TRBV6-6|NA|TRBJ2-2
ASSPAAGPTGELF
>TRBV5-1|TRBD2|TRBJ2-3
ASSLWTSGADTQY
>TRBV9|NA|TRBJ2-1
ASSQGSEIYNEQF
>TRBV6-4|NA|TRBJ2-7
ASSDSAYEQY